The next 3 T cell receptor beta chains were all read from a single sample in a study of beta chain features in type 1 diabetes. The whole isolated RNA underwent reverse transcription, so sequencing captured expressed TCRB transcripts. The repertoire was sequenced with immunoSEQ multiplex PCR; TCRdb's copy has only in-frame clones and lacks some. The data contain under 400,000 clones, around 15% of them singletons. The sample comprised central memory CD4+ T cells from blood. The receptor set was obtained from a man aged 25-45 years in good health.

This clone was seen only a few times. The V and J genes are TRBV2 and TRBJ1-5, with 7 bases fitting TRBD1. V shed 8 bases, J shed 3 bases, and the junction held 4 bases outside the gene matches. CDR3 length equals 13 residues. CDR1 is SNHLY, CDR2 FYNNEI, per germline. The CDR3, as DNA: TGTGCCAGCCAGGGACAGCTCAATCAGCCCCAGCATTTT. Translating gives CASQGQLNQPQHF.

The J gene is TRBJ2-7, the V gene TRBV7-2, with 9 bases aligning to TRBD1. With V trimmed by 1 base and J by 4 bases, 8 bases remained unmatched. This CDR3 region has 16 residues. Germline loops: CDR1 SGHTA, CDR2 FQGNSA. The CDR3 coding sequence is TGTGCCAGCAGCTTAGGAGGGGGACAGGGTCGGTACGAGCAGTACGTC. Protein sequence: CASSLGGGQGRYEQYV.

This chain connects TRBV7-7 to TRBJ2-5, with D unresolved. In germline, CDR1 is SSHAT, CDR2 FNYEAQ (reference sequence). V lost 4 bases to trimming and J lost 3 bases, with 15 bases between them. The CDR3 is 15 residues long. CDR3 loop: CASSSKRHFKETQYF. The CDR3 DNA follows: TGTGCCAGCAGCTCTAAGAGGCACTTCAAAGAGACCCAGTACTTC.